This T cell receptor (beta chain) was recovered during a study of blood T cell repertoires in COVID-19. Study information: Material from acute and convalescent COVID-19 was sourced from the United States, Italy and Spain. PBMCs, B-cell-depleted T cells, or T cells provided the cDNA or gDNA that made up the material.

The CDR3 consists of 14 residues. The V end was cut by 6 bases, the J end by 7 bases, with 18 bases between. CDR1 LNHDA and CDR2 SQIVND come from the germline V gene (reference sequence). Data came from immunoSEQ multiplex PCR; TCRdb stores just in-frame clones and leaves some out. Among more than 350,000 clones listed, 87% were seen once. The sample was PBMCs or T cells enriched from blood (not recorded which). The TCR was taken from a woman in her forties or fifties who had recovered from COVID-19. The chain couples TRBV19 to TRBJ1-2; maybe TRBD1 (5 bases). CDR3 amino acids: CASSPQTVSVGYTF. The CDR3 bases are TGTGCCAGTAGCCCCCAGACAGTTTCGGTTGGCTACACCTTC.